These 20 T cell receptor beta chains came from one sample sequenced in a study of T cells in Graves' hyperthyroidism and ophthalmopathy. Amplification of TCR beta CDR3 regions was performed using RNA transcripts as template. Researchers ran a first-round RT-PCR on the TCR CDR3 using the HTBI primer set. TCRdb fed the multiplex PCR reads into MiXCR, producing one record per CDR3 protein. This table has roughly 290,000 distinct CDR3 sequences, 10% to 15% appearing once. Sequenced input: blood. Receptor source: a woman aged 25 to 45 with Graves' hyperthyroidism that later progressed to Graves' ophthalmopathy.

This clonotype was observed at least ten times. A read error may explain this, as a much larger clone is one base away. The chain combines TRBV9 with TRBJ2-7; the match to TRBD2 covers 8 bases. The CDR3 consists of 14 residues. Per germline, CDR1 SGDLS and CDR2 YYNGEE. J lost 0 bases, V lost 3 bases, and 2 bases had no gene match. This chain's CDR3 is CASSASGYSYEQYF. The CDR3 DNA reads TGTGCCAGCAGCGCTAGCGGGTACTCCTACGAGCAGTACTTC.

This clonotype has a handful of counts. This sequence joins TRBV9 and TRBJ1-2; no reliable D call. The germline V gene encodes CDR1 SGDLS and CDR2 YYNGEE. The CDR3 sequence is 17 residues long. V gave up 0 bases and J gave up 7 bases, with 22 bases separating them. DNA of the CDR3: TGTGCCAGCAGCGTAGGTTATTCGGAACCCCTAGACGCTGGCTACACCTTC. Its protein product is CASSVGYSEPLDAGYTF.

This clonotype has a count of ten or more. V usage is TRBV6-6 and J usage is TRBJ2-1, with unresolved D. V lost 2 bases and J lost 12, with 11 bases in between. This CDR3 region has 12 residues. Germline V lookup: CDR1 MNHNY, CDR2 SVGAGI (reference sequence). For the CDR3, the DNA is TGTGCCAGCAGTTACGAGAACTGGGGGCAGTTCTTC. Its translation is CASSYENWGQFF.

This clonotype was detected many times. In DNA, the CDR3 is TGTGCCAGCAGCTTGGACAGCGCCTCCTACGAGCAGTACTTC. Encoded protein: CASSLDSASYEQYF. This chain uses TRBV6-2 or TRBV6-3 with TRBJ2-7; D is possibly TRBD1 (6 bases). Germline loops: CDR1 MNHEY, CDR2 SVGEGT. Trimming took 6 bases from V and 0 from J, leaving 12 bases between them. The CDR3 runs to 14 residues.

Ten or more counts support this clonotype. The rearrangement links TRBV2 to TRBJ2-2; TRBD1 aligns across 7 bases. The ends lost 5 bases at V and 1 base at J; junction bases unmatched: 4. Germline CDR1 and CDR2: SNHLY and FYNNEI. This CDR3 contains 15 residues. CDR3 sequence: CASSRQGKNTGELFF. As DNA, the CDR3 is TGTGCCAGCAGTCGACAGGGAAAGAACACCGGGGAGCTGTTTTTT.

This clonotype was counted between two and nine times. The chain employs TRBV20-1 and TRBJ2-7; 11 bases map to TRBD2. J gave up 6 bases and V 3 bases, and 10 bases lay outside the gene matches. The CDR3 extends over 15 amino acids. Looked up from germline, CDR1 is DFQATT and CDR2 is SNEGSKA (reference sequence). As DNA, the CDR3 is TGCAGTGCTAGTGGGCTAGCGGGAGGTAACGGCGAGCAGTACTTC. This encodes CSASGLAGGNGEQYF.

This clonotype was recorded many times. The chain is built from TRBV7-8 and TRBJ1-5; D not resolved. CDR1 is SGHVS, CDR2 FQNEAQ, per germline. This CDR3 spans 12 amino acids. V lost 4 bases to trimming and J lost 3 bases, with 4 bases between them. The CDR3 sequence is CASSSYNQPQHF. The CDR3, as DNA: TGTGCCAGCAGCTCTTACAATCAGCCCCAGCATTTT.

This clonotype has more than one count but fewer than ten. This chain connects TRBV4-1 to TRBJ1-5; D gene ambiguous. The CDR3 consists of 12 residues. Germline CDR1 and CDR2: MGHRA and YSYEKL. With 3 bases removed from V and 4 bases from J, the gap between germline ends came to 4 bases. CDR3 sequence reads: CASSHQNQPQHF. The CDR3, as DNA: TGCGCCAGCAGCCACCAAAATCAGCCCCAGCATTTT.

This clonotype appeared many times. V is TRBV12-3 or TRBV12-4 and J is TRBJ2-7; TRBD1 matches at 7 bases. The V gene end was trimmed by 3 bases and the J gene end by 5 bases; junction bases not matched to a gene: 4. The CDR3 has 13 residues. Here the CDR3 reads CASSFLDRDEQYF. DNA of the CDR3: TGTGCCAGCAGTTTCCTCGACAGGGACGAGCAGTACTTC.

The chain links TRBV6-2 or TRBV6-3 to TRBJ1-4, with 9 bases that match TRBD1. Germline trimming cut 2 bases from V and 8 bases from J; bases unmatched to any gene: 12. CDR3 length: 17 residues. Germline assignment: CDR1 MNHEY and CDR2 SVGEGT. The CDR3 is CASSYPPGQGRKEKLFF. The CDR3 DNA follows: TGTGCCAGCAGTTACCCACCGGGACAGGGCCGGAAAGAAAAACTGTTTTTT.

Ten or more counts support this clonotype. J is TRBJ1-1 and V is TRBV30; D uncertain. Looked up from germline, CDR1 is GTSNPN and CDR2 is SVGIG (reference sequence). The CDR3 covers 13 residues. V was pared by 4 bases and J by 3 bases, with 12 bases between. CDR3 in amino acids: CAWTVERDTEAFF. The CDR3 region has the DNA TGTGCCTGGACAGTGGAAAGGGACACTGAAGCTTTCTTT.

The chain joins TRBV4-3 to TRBJ1-2; 12 bases agree with TRBD1. The length of the CDR3 is 16 residues. J was trimmed by 9 bases and V by 1 base; bases with no gene match: 9. Germline CDR1 reads LGHNA; CDR2 reads YSLEER. The CDR3 protein is CASSQGSGTGGFSYTF. CDR3 nucleotide sequence: TGCGCCAGCAGCCAAGGCTCCGGGACAGGGGGCTTTAGCTACACCTTC.

This clonotype was recorded at least ten times. The chain combines TRBV7-2 with TRBJ2-7, with 10 positions matching TRBD2. V lost 7 bases and J lost 4; bases outside the gene matches: 10. CDR3 length: 15 amino acids. Germline V CDR1 and CDR2: SGHTA, FQGNSA. CDR3 in DNA: TGTGCCAGCACCGCAGCGGGAGGGCCATCTTACGAGCAGTACTTC. This gives the protein CASTAAGGPSYEQYF.

This clonotype occurred many times. The V and J genes are TRBV7-2 and TRBJ1-2, with D possibly matching TRBD1 (5 bases). Deletions cut 7 bases from V and 3 bases from J, with 15 bases between. The CDR3 has 14 residues. Germline V CDR1 and CDR2: SGHTA, FQGNSA. The chain's CDR3 is CASTRGRDDYGYTF. In DNA, the CDR3 is TGTGCCAGCACCCGGGGGAGGGACGACTATGGCTACACCTTC.

The chain has TRBV7-3 and TRBJ1-1; D is unresolved. The germline V gene encodes CDR1 SGHTA and CDR2 FQGTGA. This CDR3 is 14 amino acids long. Trimming shortened V by 0 bases and J by 7 bases, and 12 bases separated the two germline ends. The chain's CDR3 is CASSLTGDPGEAFF. In DNA form, the CDR3 reads TGTGCCAGCAGCTTAACGGGTGACCCAGGTGAAGCTTTCTTT.

Only a few counts were recorded for this clonotype. This chain joins TRBV20-1 and TRBJ2-5; 9 bases map to TRBD2. CDR1 and CDR2 from the germline V gene are DFQATT and SNEGSKA (reference sequence). The CDR3 has 18 residues. V was pared by 0 bases and J by 1 base, with 12 bases of the junction left unmatched. The CDR3 DNA follows: TGCAGTGCTAGAGATCCACAGGGCGGGAGGGCCGTCCAAGAGACCCAGTACTTC. Encoded protein: CSARDPQGGRAVQETQYF.

This clonotype showed up many times. This chain connects TRBV6-6 to TRBJ1-5; possibly TRBD1 for D (5 bases). This CDR3 comprises 16 residues. In germline, CDR1 is MNHNY, CDR2 SVGAGI (reference sequence). V dropped 2 bases and J dropped 0 bases, with 11 bases sitting between them. The CDR3 DNA is TGTGCCAGCAGTTACGAGACAGCAATTAGCAATCAGCCCCAGCATTTT. Its translation: CASSYETAISNQPQHF.

There are many counts of this clonotype. V is TRBV7-2 and J is TRBJ2-2; 8 nucleotides match TRBD2. V lost 5 bases and J lost 7; bases outside the gene matches: 3. The CDR3 totals 13 residues. The V gene's germline CDR1 is SGHTA and CDR2 FQGNSA. DNA of the CDR3: TGTGCCAGCAGCCCCCTAGCGGGCGGGGAGCTGTTTTTT. The encoded protein is CASSPLAGGELFF.

This clonotype was recorded at least ten times. The gene calls are TRBV6-2 or TRBV6-3 and TRBJ2-5; D is unresolved. The V end lost 5 bases, the J end lost 0 bases, and 10 bases lay between the germline ends. The CDR3 spans 14 residues. The germline V gene has CDR1 MNHEY and CDR2 SVGEGT. DNA of the CDR3: TGTGCCAGCAGTGGCGTAGGGTACCAAGAGACCCAGTACTTC. This translates into CASSGVGYQETQYF.

This clonotype was counted at least ten times. The chain couples TRBV6-1 to TRBJ2-6; TRBD1 matches 9 bases. The CDR3 loop spans 23 amino acids. The junction had 24 bases not matched to a gene; V was cut back by 6 bases and J by 0 bases. Germline-derived CDR1 and CDR2 are MNHNS and SASEGT. The CDR3 region is CASSRLAGTGPPGGSSGANVLTF. As DNA, the CDR3 is TGTGCCAGCAGCCGCTTAGCCGGGACAGGGCCTCCTGGAGGGAGCTCTGGGGCCAACGTCCTGACTTTC.